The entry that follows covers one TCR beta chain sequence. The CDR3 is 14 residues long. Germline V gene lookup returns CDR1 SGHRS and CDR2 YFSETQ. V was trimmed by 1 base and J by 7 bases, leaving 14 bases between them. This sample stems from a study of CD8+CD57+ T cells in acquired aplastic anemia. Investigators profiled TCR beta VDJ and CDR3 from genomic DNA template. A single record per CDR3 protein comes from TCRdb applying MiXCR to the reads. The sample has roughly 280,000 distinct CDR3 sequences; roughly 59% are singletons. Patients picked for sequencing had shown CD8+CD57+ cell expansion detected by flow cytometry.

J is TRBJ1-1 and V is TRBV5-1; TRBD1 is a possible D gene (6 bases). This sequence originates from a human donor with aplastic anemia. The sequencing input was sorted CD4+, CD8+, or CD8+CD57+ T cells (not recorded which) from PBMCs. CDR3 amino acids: CASSLTGATNEAFF. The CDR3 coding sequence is TGCGCCAGCAGCTTGACGGGGGCAACTAATGAAGCTTTCTTT.